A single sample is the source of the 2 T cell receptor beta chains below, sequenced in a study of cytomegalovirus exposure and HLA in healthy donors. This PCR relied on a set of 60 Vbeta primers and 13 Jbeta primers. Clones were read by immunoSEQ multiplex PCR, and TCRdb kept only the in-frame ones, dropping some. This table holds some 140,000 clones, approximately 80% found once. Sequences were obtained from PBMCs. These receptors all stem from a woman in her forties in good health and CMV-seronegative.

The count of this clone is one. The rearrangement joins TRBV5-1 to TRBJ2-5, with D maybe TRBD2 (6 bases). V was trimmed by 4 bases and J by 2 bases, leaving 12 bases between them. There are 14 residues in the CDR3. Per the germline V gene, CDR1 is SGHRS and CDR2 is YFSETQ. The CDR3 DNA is TGCGCCAGCAGCCGGGACTCAGGACAAGAGACCCAGTACTTC. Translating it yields CASSRDSGQETQYF.

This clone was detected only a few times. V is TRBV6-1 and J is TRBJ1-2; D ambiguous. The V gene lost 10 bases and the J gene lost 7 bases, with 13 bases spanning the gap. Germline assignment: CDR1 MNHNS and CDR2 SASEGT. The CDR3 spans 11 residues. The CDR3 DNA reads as TGTGCCACATCGACTGGTGGTGGCTACACCTTC. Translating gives CATSTGGGYTF.